This T cell receptor beta chain was obtained from a study of T cell changes during pregnancy in multiple sclerosis. Produced via immunoSEQ multiplex PCR; TCRdb's table is partial and in-frame only. The data contain some 47,000 clones, around nine tenths of them seen just once; the ten biggest clones take up about 2%. This clone came up once. Trimming took 5 bases from V and 4 from J; bases not matched to a gene: 2. In germline, CDR1 is GTSNPN, CDR2 SVGIG (reference sequence). CDR3 length: 14 residues. The chain has TRBV30 and TRBJ2-2, with 12 bases fitting TRBD2. Material: peripheral blood, obtained in the first trimester of pregnancy. The receptor was isolated from a female donor with multiple sclerosis, enrolled in a pregnancy study. CDR3 nucleotides: TGTGCCTGGGCTAGCGGGGGGGCCACCGGGGAGCTGTTTTTT. Protein product: CAWASGGATGELFF.